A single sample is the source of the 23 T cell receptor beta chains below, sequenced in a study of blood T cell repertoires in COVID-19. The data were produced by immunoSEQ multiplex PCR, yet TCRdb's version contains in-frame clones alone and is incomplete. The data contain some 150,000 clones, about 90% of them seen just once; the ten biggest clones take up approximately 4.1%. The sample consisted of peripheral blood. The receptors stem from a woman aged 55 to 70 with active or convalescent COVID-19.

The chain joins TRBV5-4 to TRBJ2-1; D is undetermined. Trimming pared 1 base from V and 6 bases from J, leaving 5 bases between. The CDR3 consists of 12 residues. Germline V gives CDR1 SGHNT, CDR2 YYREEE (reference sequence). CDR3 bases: TGTGCCAGCAGCTTGCGGTCCAATGAGCAGTTCTTC. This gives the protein CASSLRSNEQFF.

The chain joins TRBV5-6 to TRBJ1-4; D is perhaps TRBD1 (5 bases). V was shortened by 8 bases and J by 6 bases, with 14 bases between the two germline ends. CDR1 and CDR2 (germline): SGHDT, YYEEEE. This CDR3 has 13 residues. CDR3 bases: TGTGCCAGTCTTGGCAGGGCGGATGAAAAACTGTTTTTT. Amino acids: CASLGRADEKLFF. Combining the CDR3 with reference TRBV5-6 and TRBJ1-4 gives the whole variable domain DAGVTQSPTHLIKTRGQQVTLRCSPKSGHDTVSWYQQALGQGPQFIFQYYEEEERQRGNFPDRFSGHQFPNYSSELNVNALLLGDSALYLCASLGRADEKLFFGSGTQLSVL.

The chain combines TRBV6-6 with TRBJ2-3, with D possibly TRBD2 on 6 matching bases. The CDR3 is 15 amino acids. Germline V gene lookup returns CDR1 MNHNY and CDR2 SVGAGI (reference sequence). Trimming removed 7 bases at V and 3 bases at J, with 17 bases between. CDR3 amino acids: CASNKRAGSTDTQYF. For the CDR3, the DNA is TGTGCCAGCAACAAACGGGCGGGGAGTACAGATACGCAGTATTTT.

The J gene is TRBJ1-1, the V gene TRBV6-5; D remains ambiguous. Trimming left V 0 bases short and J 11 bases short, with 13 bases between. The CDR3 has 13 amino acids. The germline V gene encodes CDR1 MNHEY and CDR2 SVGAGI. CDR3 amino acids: CASSYSTSRGAFF. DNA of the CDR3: TGTGCCAGCAGTTACTCGACTTCCCGAGGGGCTTTCTTT.

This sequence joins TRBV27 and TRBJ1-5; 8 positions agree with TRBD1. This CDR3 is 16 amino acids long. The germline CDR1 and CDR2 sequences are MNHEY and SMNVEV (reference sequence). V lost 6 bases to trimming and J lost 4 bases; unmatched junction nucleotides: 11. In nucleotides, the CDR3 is TGTGCCAGCAGCCCTATACCACAGGGGGGGAATCAGCCCCAGCATTTT. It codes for CASSPIPQGGNQPQHF.

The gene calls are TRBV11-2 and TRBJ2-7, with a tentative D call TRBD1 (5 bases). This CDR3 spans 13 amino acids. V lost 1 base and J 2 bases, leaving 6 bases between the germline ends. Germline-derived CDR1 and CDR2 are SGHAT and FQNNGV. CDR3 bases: TGTGCCAGCAGCTTAGGGGGCCCCTACGAGCAGTACTTC. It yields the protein CASSLGGPYEQYF.

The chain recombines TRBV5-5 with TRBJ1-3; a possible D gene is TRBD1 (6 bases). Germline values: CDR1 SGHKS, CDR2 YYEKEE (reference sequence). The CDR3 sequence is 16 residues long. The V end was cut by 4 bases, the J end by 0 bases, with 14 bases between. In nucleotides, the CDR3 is TGTGCCAGCAGCACGAGGACAGTAAACTCTGGAAACACCATATATTTT. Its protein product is CASSTRTVNSGNTIYF.

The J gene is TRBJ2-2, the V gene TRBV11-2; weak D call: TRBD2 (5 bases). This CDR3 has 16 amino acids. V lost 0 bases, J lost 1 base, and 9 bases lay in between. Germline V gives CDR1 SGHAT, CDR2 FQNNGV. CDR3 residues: CASSLDVGRNTGELFF. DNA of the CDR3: TGTGCCAGCAGCTTAGATGTAGGGAGGAACACCGGGGAGCTGTTTTTT.

The CDR3 DNA reads TGTGCCAGCAGTTTGACAGGGAGAGAGACCCAGTACTTC. Amino acids: CASSLTGRETQYF. The chain is built from TRBV12-3 or TRBV12-4 and TRBJ2-5; 7 bases map to TRBD1. CDR3 length equals 13 residues. Trimming removed 3 bases from V and 4 bases from J; junction bases left unmatched: 2.

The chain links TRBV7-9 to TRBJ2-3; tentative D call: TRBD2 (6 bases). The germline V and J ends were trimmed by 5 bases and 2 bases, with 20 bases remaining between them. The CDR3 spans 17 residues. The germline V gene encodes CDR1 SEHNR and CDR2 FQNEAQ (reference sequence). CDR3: CASSPPLGGTDTDTQYF. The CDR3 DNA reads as TGTGCCAGCAGCCCCCCCCTGGGGGGTACGGACACAGATACGCAGTATTTT.

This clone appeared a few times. The CDR3 protein is CASGQGNTGELFF. CDR3 DNA: TGTGCCAGCGGACAGGGAAACACCGGGGAGCTGTTTTTT. The chain combines TRBV6-5 with TRBJ2-2; 8 bases line up with TRBD1. Germline lookup yields CDR1 MNHEY and CDR2 SVGAGI. The length of the CDR3 is 13 residues. V lost 8 bases to trimming and J lost 2 bases; unmatched junction nucleotides: 1.

Written as DNA, the CDR3 is TGTGCCAGTAGTGCAACAGGGGCCACTACAGATACGCAGTATTTT. Amino acids: CASSATGATTDTQYF. The V call is TRBV19, the J call TRBJ2-3, with 7 positions matching TRBD1. V gave up 5 bases and J gave up 3 bases; unmatched junction bases: 8. Germline CDR1 and CDR2: LNHDA and SQIVND (reference sequence). CDR3 length: 15 amino acids.

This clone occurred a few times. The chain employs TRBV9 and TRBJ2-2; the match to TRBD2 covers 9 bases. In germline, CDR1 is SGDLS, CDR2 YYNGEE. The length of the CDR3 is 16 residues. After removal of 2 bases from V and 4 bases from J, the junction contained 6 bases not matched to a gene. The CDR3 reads CASSVAGTSSTGELFF. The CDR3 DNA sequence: TGTGCCAGCAGCGTGGCCGGGACTAGCAGCACCGGGGAGCTGTTTTTT.

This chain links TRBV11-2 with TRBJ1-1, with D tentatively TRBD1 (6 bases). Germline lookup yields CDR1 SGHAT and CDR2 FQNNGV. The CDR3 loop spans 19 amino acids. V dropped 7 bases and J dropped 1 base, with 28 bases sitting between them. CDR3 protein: CASILTGGGASLGNTEAFF. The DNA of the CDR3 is TGTGCCAGCATCCTAACGGGGGGCGGGGCTTCCTTAGGGAACACTGAAGCTTTCTTT.

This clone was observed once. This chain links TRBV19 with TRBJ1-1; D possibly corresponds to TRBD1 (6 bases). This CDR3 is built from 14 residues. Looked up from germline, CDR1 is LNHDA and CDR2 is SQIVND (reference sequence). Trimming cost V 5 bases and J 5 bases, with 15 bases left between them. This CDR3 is CASSGVRGLTEAFF. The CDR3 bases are TGTGCCAGTAGTGGTGTCAGGGGCTTAACTGAAGCTTTCTTT.

The CDR3 loop is CASSDQDSTPLHF. CDR3 in DNA: TGTGCCAGCAGTGACCAGGATTCGACACCCCTCCACTTT. The chain recombines TRBV2 with TRBJ1-6; no firm D call. Germline values: CDR1 SNHLY, CDR2 FYNNEI. The CDR3 loop spans 13 amino acids. Deletions cut 3 bases from V and 11 bases from J, with 11 bases between. The full variable domain, in which reference TRBV2 and TRBJ1-6 provide the parts outside the CDR3, is EPEVTQTPSHQVTQMGQEVILRCVPISNHLYFYWYRQILGQKVEFLVSFYNNEISEKSEIFDDQFSVERPDGSNFTLKIRSTKLEDSAMYFCASSDQDSTPLHFGNGTRLTVT.

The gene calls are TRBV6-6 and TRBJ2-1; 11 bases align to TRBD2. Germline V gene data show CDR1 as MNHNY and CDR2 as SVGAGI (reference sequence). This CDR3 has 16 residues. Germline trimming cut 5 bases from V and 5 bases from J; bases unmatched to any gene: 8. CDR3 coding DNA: TGTGCCAGCAGTCCACATAGCGGGGGGGCCGACAATGAGCAGTTCTTC. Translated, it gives CASSPHSGGADNEQFF.

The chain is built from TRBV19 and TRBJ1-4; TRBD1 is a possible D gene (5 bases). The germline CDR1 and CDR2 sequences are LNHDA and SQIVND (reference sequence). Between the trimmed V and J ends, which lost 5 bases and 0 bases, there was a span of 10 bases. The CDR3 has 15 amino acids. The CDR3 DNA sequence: TGTGCCAGTAGTGGGCAGGGCCCAACTAATGAAAAACTGTTTTTT. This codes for CASSGQGPTNEKLFF.

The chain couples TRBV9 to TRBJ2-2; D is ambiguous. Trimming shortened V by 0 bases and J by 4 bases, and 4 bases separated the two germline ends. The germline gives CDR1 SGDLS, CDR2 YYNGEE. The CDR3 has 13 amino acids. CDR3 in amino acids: CASSVASTGELFF. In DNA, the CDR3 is TGTGCCAGCAGCGTAGCTTCCACCGGGGAGCTGTTTTTT. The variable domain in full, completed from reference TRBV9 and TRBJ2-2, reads DSGVTQTPKHLITATGQRVTLRCSPRSGDLSVYWYQQSLDQGLQFLIQYYNGEERAKGNILERFSAQQFPDLHSELNLSSLELGDSALYFCASSVASTGELFFGEGSRLTVL.

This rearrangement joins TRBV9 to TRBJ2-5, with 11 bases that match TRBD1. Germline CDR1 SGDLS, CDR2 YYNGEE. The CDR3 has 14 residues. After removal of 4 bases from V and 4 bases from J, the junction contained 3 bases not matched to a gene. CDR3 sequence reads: CASSQDRGRETQYF. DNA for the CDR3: TGTGCCAGCAGCCAGGACAGGGGGCGAGAGACCCAGTACTTC.

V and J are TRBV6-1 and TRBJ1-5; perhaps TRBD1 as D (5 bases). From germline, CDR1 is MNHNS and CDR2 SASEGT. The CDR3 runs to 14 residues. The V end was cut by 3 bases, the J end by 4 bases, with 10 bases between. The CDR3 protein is CASSEARGNQPQHF. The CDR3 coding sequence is TGTGCCAGCAGTGAGGCCCGGGGGAATCAGCCCCAGCATTTT.

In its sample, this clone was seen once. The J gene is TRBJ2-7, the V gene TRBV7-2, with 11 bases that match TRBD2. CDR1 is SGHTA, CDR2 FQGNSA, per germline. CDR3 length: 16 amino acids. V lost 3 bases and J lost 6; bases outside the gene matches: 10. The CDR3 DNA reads TGTGCCAGCAGCTTTCGAGGTAGCGGGGGGGCTACCGAGCAGTACTTC. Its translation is CASSFRGSGGATEQYF.

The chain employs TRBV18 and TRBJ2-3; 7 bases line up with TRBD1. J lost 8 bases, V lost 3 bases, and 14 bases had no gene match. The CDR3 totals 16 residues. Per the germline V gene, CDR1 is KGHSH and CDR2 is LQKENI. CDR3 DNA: TGTGCCAGCTCACCGTCCACTACAGGGGAGAAGGGTACGCAGTATTTT. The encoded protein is CASSPSTTGEKGTQYF.